This T cell receptor beta chain was recorded in a study of cytomegalovirus exposure and HLA in healthy donors. Study-level background: Roughly 92 million unique TCRs, all from HLA-typed donors, were included in an early release of the data.

This PCR relied on a set of 60 Vbeta primers and 13 Jbeta primers. Method: immunoSEQ multiplex PCR; TCRdb's copy keeps in-frame clones and lacks some. Of 55,000 to 80,000 clones in the sample, roughly 80% are singletons; the top ten hold 20% to 25%. This clone appeared a single time. Antigen unknown. Study-level results: In vitro testing confirmed a few CMV-associated chains as specific for CMV antigens.

Source material: PBMCs. The sequence derives from a woman aged 40 to 50 in good health and CMV-seropositive.

CDR3 bases: TGTGCCAGCAGCTTCAGGGGCGGAGATACGCAGTATTTT. This codes for CASSFRGGDTQYF. The chain carries TRBV5-4 and TRBJ2-3; maybe TRBD1 (6 bases). V was pared by 2 bases and J by 5 bases, with 9 bases between. The V gene's germline CDR1 is SGHNT and CDR2 YYREEE (reference sequence). The length of the CDR3 is 13 residues.